Listed below are T cell receptor beta chains from one sample, sequenced in a study of beta chain features in type 1 diabetes. The data were produced by immunoSEQ multiplex PCR, yet TCRdb's version contains in-frame clones alone and is incomplete. The table has more than 250,000 clones, 14% seen once. The sample comprised naive CD4+ T cells from blood. Receptor source: a young man with type 1 diabetes. The CDR3 runs from the conserved cysteine through the conserved F or W. D genes are given only for firm matches. A row's size may be missing; if present it is once, few, many or a size class.

v_gene: TRBV4-3; d_gene: TRBD2; abundance: .; j_gene: TRBJ2-2; CDR3aa: CASSRTSGRADGELFF; CDR3nt: TGCGCCAGCAGCCGAACTAGCGGGAGGGCCGACGGGGAGCTGTTTTTT
v_gene: TRBV5-1; d_gene: .; abundance: .; j_gene: TRBJ1-5; CDR3aa: CASSLGGSSNQPQHF; CDR3nt: TGCGCCAGCAGCTTGGGGGGCTCTAGCAATCAGCCCCAGCATTTT
v_gene: TRBV7-9; d_gene: TRBD2; abundance: .; j_gene: TRBJ2-7; CDR3aa: CASSLGLAGVRRTYEQYF; CDR3nt: TGTGCCAGCAGCTTAGGACTAGCGGGAGTCCGAAGAACCTACGAGCAGTACTTC
v_gene: TRBV5-1; d_gene: TRBD2; abundance: .; j_gene: TRBJ2-1; CDR3aa: CASSLAPSGSPNEQFF; CDR3nt: TGCGCCAGCAGCTTGGCCCCTAGCGGGAGTCCCAATGAGCAGTTCTTC
v_gene: TRBV28; d_gene: .; abundance: few; j_gene: TRBJ2-3; CDR3aa: CASEGGADTQYF; CDR3nt: TGTGCTTCCGAGGGTGGGGCAGATACGCAGTATTTT
v_gene: TRBV4-1; d_gene: .; abundance: .; j_gene: TRBJ2-3; CDR3aa: CASSQERGTDTQYF; CDR3nt: TGCGCCAGCAGCCAAGAAAGGGGGACAGATACGCAGTATTTT
v_gene: TRBV28; d_gene: .; abundance: few; j_gene: TRBJ2-7; CDR3aa: CASSLDAGSSSYEQYF; CDR3nt: TGTGCCAGCAGTTTGGACGCGGGCTCTAGCTCCTACGAGCAGTACTTC
v_gene: TRBV28; d_gene: .; abundance: few; j_gene: TRBJ1-4; CDR3aa: CASSLLAEKLFF; CDR3nt: TGTGCCAGCAGTTTATTAGCTGAAAAACTGTTTTTT
v_gene: TRBV5-1; d_gene: .; abundance: .; j_gene: TRBJ2-2; CDR3aa: CASSLDSNTGELFF; CDR3nt: TGCGCCAGCAGCTTGGACTCGAACACCGGGGAGCTGTTTTTT
v_gene: TRBV4-1; d_gene: .; abundance: few; j_gene: TRBJ2-5; CDR3aa: CASSQAVRETQYF; CDR3nt: TGCGCCAGCAGCCAAGCCGTACGGGAGACCCAGTACTTC
v_gene: TRBV5-6; d_gene: .; abundance: .; j_gene: TRBJ2-7; CDR3aa: CASSSTGLEQYF; CDR3nt: TGTGCCAGCAGCTCTACAGGGCTCGAGCAGTACTTC
v_gene: TRBV5-4; d_gene: TRBD2; abundance: .; j_gene: TRBJ2-1; CDR3aa: CASSLTSGEYNEQFF; CDR3nt: TGTGCCAGCAGCTTGACTAGCGGAGAATACAATGAGCAGTTCTTC
v_gene: TRBV14; d_gene: .; abundance: few; j_gene: TRBJ2-6; CDR3aa: CASSQARWGPLTF; CDR3nt: TGTGCCAGCAGCCAAGCCCGGTGGGGGCCACTGACTTTC
v_gene: TRBV6-1; d_gene: .; abundance: few; j_gene: TRBJ2-5; CDR3aa: CASSPPGDQETQYF; CDR3nt: TGTGCCAGCAGTCCCCCAGGGGATCAAGAGACCCAGTACTTC
v_gene: TRBV2; d_gene: .; abundance: .; j_gene: TRBJ2-7; CDR3aa: CASTQGTYEQYF; CDR3nt: TGTGCCAGCACTCAGGGGACCTACGAGCAGTACTTC
v_gene: TRBV29-1; d_gene: .; abundance: .; j_gene: TRBJ2-1; CDR3aa: CSVERTVPNEQFF; CDR3nt: TGCAGCGTTGAGAGGACTGTGCCCAATGAGCAGTTCTTC
v_gene: TRBV6-5; d_gene: TRBD1; abundance: few; j_gene: TRBJ1-1; CDR3aa: CASSYQGAKGEAFF; CDR3nt: TGTGCCAGCAGTTACCAGGGGGCAAAGGGTGAAGCTTTCTTT
v_gene: TRBV2; d_gene: TRBD1; abundance: few; j_gene: TRBJ2-3; CDR3aa: CASSGQGRADTQYF; CDR3nt: TGTGCCAGCAGTGGACAGGGACGTGCAGATACGCAGTATTTT
v_gene: TRBV6-6; d_gene: .; abundance: .; j_gene: TRBJ1-2; CDR3aa: CASRKQGYGYTF; CDR3nt: TGTGCCAGCAGAAAACAGGGATATGGCTACACCTTC
v_gene: TRBV5-1; d_gene: TRBD1; abundance: few; j_gene: TRBJ2-5; CDR3aa: CASSTSTGGFQETQYF; CDR3nt: TGCGCCAGCAGCACCTCGACAGGGGGTTTCCAAGAGACCCAGTACTTC
v_gene: TRBV6-6; d_gene: TRBD1; abundance: few; j_gene: TRBJ1-5; CDR3aa: CASSYGQGDQHF; CDR3nt: TGTGCCAGCAGTTACGGACAGGGTGACCAGCATTTT
v_gene: TRBV4-3; d_gene: .; abundance: once; j_gene: TRBJ1-1; CDR3aa: CASSQDKGDEAFF; CDR3nt: TGCGCCAGCAGCCAAGATAAAGGAGATGAAGCTTTCTTT
v_gene: TRBV7-9; d_gene: .; abundance: .; j_gene: TRBJ1-1; CDR3aa: CASSLDRTEAFF; CDR3nt: TGTGCCAGCAGCTTAGACAGAACCGAAGCTTTCTTT
v_gene: TRBV7-2; d_gene: TRBD1; abundance: few; j_gene: TRBJ1-1; CDR3aa: CASSSRTGRKTEAFF; CDR3nt: TGTGCCAGCAGCTCACGGACAGGGAGAAAAACTGAAGCTTTCTTT
v_gene: TRBV7-9; d_gene: .; abundance: .; j_gene: TRBJ1-1; CDR3aa: CASSNRQLSMNTEAFF; CDR3nt: TGTGCCAGCAGCAACCGACAGCTGAGTATGAACACTGAAGCTTTCTTT
v_gene: TRBV18; d_gene: TRBD1; abundance: .; j_gene: TRBJ1-2; CDR3aa: CASSAGTVNYGYTF; CDR3nt: TGTGCCAGCTCAGCCGGGACAGTGAACTATGGCTACACCTTC